These T cell receptor beta chains were read from a single sample in a study of regulatory T cells in long-lasting Graves disease. TCRdb passed the multiplex PCR reads through MiXCR, listing each CDR3 protein once. This table has about 440,000 distinct CDR3 sequences, about 15% appearing once. This sample also appeared in a second study, on T cells in Graves' hyperthyroidism and ophthalmopathy.

This sample comprised peripheral blood mononuclear cells (PBMCs), obtained at new diagnosis, from a patient treated with antithyroid drugs. The source of these receptors is a woman aged 25 to 39 with Graves disease. Each CDR3 is given with its conserved first and last residue. The D gene is left open where the match is weak. Size is omitted from some rows. Given values are once, few, many or a class for expanded clones.

j_call | cdr3_length | v_call | clone_size | d_call | cdr3_aa | cdr3_nt
TRBJ2-1 | 19 | TRBV5-1 | many | TRBD2 | CASSLGPSGSLQGHHEQFF | TGCGCCAGCAGCTTGGGACCTAGCGGGAGTCTCCAGGGGCACCATGAGCAGTTCTTC
TRBJ2-2 | 15 | TRBV19 | - | - | CASSKVARKSGELFF | TGTGCCAGTAGTAAGGTGGCGAGGAAATCCGGGGAGCTGTTTTTT
TRBJ1-1 | 13 | TRBV29-1 | many | - | CSVGWTENTEAFF | TGCAGCGTGGGTTGGACAGAGAACACTGAAGCTTTCTTT
TRBJ2-4 | 14 | TRBV28 | few | - | CASSQSQAKNIQYF | TGTGCCAGCAGTCAATCCCAGGCCAAAAACATTCAGTACTTC
TRBJ2-1 | 13 | TRBV2 | - | - | CASKGDRLNEQFF | TGTGCCAGCAAGGGCGACCGGCTCAATGAGCAGTTCTTC
TRBJ1-3 | 15 | TRBV7-9 | few | TRBD1 | CASSLITGAGDTIYF | TGTGCCAGCAGCTTAATTACAGGGGCCGGGGATACCATATATTTT
TRBJ1-3 | 13 | TRBV19 | few | - | CASTPRTGNTIYF | TGTGCCAGTACCCCACGTACGGGAAACACCATATATTTT
TRBJ1-2 | 14 | TRBV11-2 | many | TRBD1 | CATQAGQSSVGYTF | TGTGCCACCCAAGCGGGACAGTCGAGTGTTGGCTACACCTTC
TRBJ2-7 | 14 | TRBV5-6 | many | TRBD2 | CASSSGTSFYEQYF | TGTGCCAGCAGCTCCGGGACTAGCTTCTACGAGCAGTACTTC
TRBJ2-2 | 18 | TRBV15 | - | TRBD2 | CATSRDGTSGRLTGELFF | TGTGCCACCAGCAGAGATGGGACTAGCGGGAGACTAACCGGGGAGCTGTTTTTT
TRBJ2-7 | 13 | TRBV6-1 | many | - | CASSPGHLLEQYF | TGTGCCAGCAGCCCGGGACACCTGCTGGAGCAGTACTTC
TRBJ1-2 | 13 | TRBV18 | many | TRBD1 | CASSPTGGNGYTF | TGTGCCAGCTCACCGACAGGGGGCAACGGCTACACCTTC
TRBJ2-1 | 13 | TRBV5-6 | many | - | CASSYRQYNEQFF | TGTGCCAGCAGCTACAGACAGTACAATGAGCAGTTCTTC
TRBJ1-5 | 17 | TRBV4-1 | few | - | CASSSVSRGPPGQPQHF | TGCGCCAGCAGTTCGGTATCCAGGGGTCCACCCGGGCAGCCCCAGCATTTT
TRBJ2-3 | 15 | TRBV7-3 | many | TRBD2 | CASSLTSGYQDTQYF | TGTGCCAGCAGCTTAACTAGCGGGTATCAAGATACGCAGTATTTT
TRBJ1-1 | 17 | TRBV7-3 | few | - | CASSSRAVGARNTEAFF | TGTGCCAGCAGCTCTAGGGCGGTCGGGGCCCGGAACACTGAAGCTTTCTTT
TRBJ1-5 | 14 | TRBV7-2 | - | - | CASSFRGGNQPQHF | TGTGCCAGCAGCTTCCGGGGAGGCAATCAGCCCCAGCATTTT
TRBJ2-5 | 14 | TRBV13 | many | - | CASSSSGFQETQYF | TGTGCCAGCAGCTCGTCAGGGTTCCAAGAGACCCAGTACTTC
TRBJ2-4 | 14 | TRBV4-1 | few | - | CASSQDTSGNIQYF | TGCGCCAGCAGCCAAGATACTTCGGGGAACATTCAGTACTTC
TRBJ1-5 | 14 | TRBV24-1 | once | - | CATSARAGHQPQHF | TGTGCCACCAGCGCCAGGGCTGGGCATCAGCCCCAGCATTTT
TRBJ2-1 | 19 | TRBV12-5 | many | TRBD2 | CASGFSGLAGYSSYNEQFF | TGTGCTAGTGGTTTTTCGGGACTAGCGGGATATAGCTCCTACAATGAGCAGTTCTTC
TRBJ1-1 | 12 | TRBV3-1 | many | - | CASSRPGTEAFF | TGTGCCAGCAGTCGGCCCGGGACAGAAGCTTTCTTT
TRBJ2-7 | 15 | TRBV5-1 | many | - | CASSITGKISYEQYF | TGCGCCAGCAGCATAACAGGGAAGATCTCCTACGAGCAGTACTTC
TRBJ1-1 | 14 | TRBV7-3 | few | - | CASSPQRGNTEAFF | TGTGCCAGCAGCCCACAACGGGGGAACACTGAAGCTTTCTTT
TRBJ2-5 | 15 | TRBV27 | many | - | CASSSQDRLRETQYF | TGTGCCAGCAGTTCCCAAGACAGGCTAAGGGAGACCCAGTACTTC
TRBJ1-2 | 12 | TRBV20-1 | many | TRBD1 | CSATQGNYGYTF | TGCAGTGCCACACAGGGGAACTATGGCTACACCTTC
TRBJ1-1 | 16 | TRBV20-1 | many | - | CSARDGFRQMNTEAFF | TGCAGTGCTAGAGATGGGTTCCGACAGATGAACACTGAAGCTTTCTTT
TRBJ2-2 | 15 | TRBV12-5 | many | - | CASGPGTPNTGELFF | TGTGCTAGTGGCCCCGGGACTCCGAACACCGGGGAGCTGTTTTTT
TRBJ2-5 | 16 | TRBV6-1 | many | TRBD1 | CASSRQGTDDQETQYF | TGTGCCAGCAGCAGACAGGGGACAGACGATCAAGAGACCCAGTACTTC
TRBJ2-3 | 15 | TRBV4-1 | many | TRBD2 | CASSRLAGGADTQYF | TGCGCCAGCAGTCGACTAGCGGGAGGGGCAGATACGCAGTATTTT
TRBJ2-3 | 16 | TRBV19 | - | TRBD2 | CASSTASGRASDTQYF | TGTGCCAGTAGTACCGCTAGCGGGAGGGCCTCAGATACGCAGTATTTT
TRBJ2-5 | 17 | TRBV13 | - | TRBD2 | CASSVGGLAESQETQYF | TGTGCCAGCAGCGTGGGGGGACTAGCGGAGTCACAAGAGACCCAGTACTTC
TRBJ1-5 | 13 | TRBV3-1 | many | - | CASSLGDDQPQHF | TGTGCCAGCAGCCTCGGGGATGATCAGCCCCAGCATTTT
TRBJ2-4 | 15 | TRBV27 | many | - | CASRSQGWAKNIQYF | TGTGCCAGCAGATCCCAGGGGTGGGCCAAAAACATTCAGTACTTC
TRBJ1-2 | 14 | TRBV19 | many | - | CASSIDRVDYGYTF | TGTGCCAGTAGTATTGATAGGGTAGACTATGGCTACACCTTC
TRBJ2-7 | 15 | TRBV7-9 | many | - | CASSIHREISYEQYF | TGTGCCAGCAGCATCCACAGGGAGATCTCCTACGAGCAGTACTTC
TRBJ2-3 | 13 | TRBV12-3/TRBV12-4 | many | - | CATPSGSTDTQYF | TGTGCCACCCCCTCTGGGTCCACAGATACGCAGTATTTT
TRBJ1-1 | 15 | TRBV3-1 | many | - | CASSHWGQRNTEAFF | TGTGCCAGCAGCCACTGGGGGCAACGGAACACTGAAGCTTTCTTT
TRBJ1-4 | 15 | TRBV7-3 | many | - | CASSLSGAANEKLFF | TGTGCCAGCAGCTTATCGGGCGCAGCTAATGAAAAACTGTTTTTT
TRBJ1-3 | 16 | TRBV6-1 | few | - | CASSEAGGSSGNTIYF | TGTGCCAGCAGTGAAGCTGGGGGGAGTTCTGGAAACACCATATATTTT
TRBJ2-2 | 11 | TRBV29-1 | few | - | CSVVAAGELFF | TGCAGCGTTGTGGCGGCCGGGGAGCTGTTTTTT
TRBJ1-6 | 12 | TRBV20-1 | few | - | CSAGGGGSPLHF | TGCAGTGCGGGAGGGGGGGGCTCACCCCTCCACTTT
TRBJ2-1 | 13 | TRBV20-1 | - | - | CSAKMTRPNEQFF | TGCAGTGCTAAAATGACTAGGCCAAATGAGCAGTTCTTC
TRBJ2-3 | 17 | TRBV28 | many | TRBD2 | CASSSRLAGALTDTQYF | TGTGCCAGCAGTTCCCGGCTAGCGGGGGCTCTCACAGATACGCAGTATTTT